These T cell receptor beta chains were read from a single sample in a study of cytomegalovirus exposure and HLA in healthy donors. The method was immunoSEQ multiplex PCR; TCRdb's version includes in-frame clones alone and lacks a portion of them. The sample data list around 140,000 clones. Input material: PBMCs. The receptors here all came from a man aged 18-30 years in good health and CMV-seronegative. Both conserved end residues are part of each CDR3. The order of the fields is J gene, D gene, V gene, CDR3 DNA, CDR3 protein. A D gene is named only where the DNA matches it firmly.

J: TRBJ2-2; D: TRBD2; V: TRBV7-3; DNA: TGTGCCACCCGTCGGGTAGCGGGGGGGCTCGGGGAGCTGTTTTTT; CDR3: CATRRVAGGLGELFF
J: TRBJ2-7; D: TRBD1; V: TRBV5-1; DNA: TGCGCCAGCAGCGGAGGACCGGGACAGGGGCTTCGAGAGCAGTACTTC; CDR3: CASSGGPGQGLREQYF
J: TRBJ2-7; D: TRBD2; V: TRBV5-4; DNA: TGTGCCAGCAGCTTGGCCGGGACTAGCGGGGGTTACGAGCAGTACTTC; CDR3: CASSLAGTSGGYEQYF
J: TRBJ1-1; D: .; V: TRBV6-5; DNA: TGTGCCAGCAGTTATGAGTCCGGTCTGAGAACTGAAGCTTTCTTT; CDR3: CASSYESGLRTEAFF
J: TRBJ2-7; D: .; V: TRBV10-3; DNA: TGTGCCATCAGGGCGGAAAACTACGAGCAGTACTTC; CDR3: CAIRAENYEQYF
J: TRBJ1-6; D: .; V: TRBV28; DNA: TGTGCCAGCAGTTCCGGGGTGGTTAATTCACCCCTCCACTTT; CDR3: CASSSGVVNSPLHF
J: TRBJ2-6; D: TRBD1; V: TRBV19; DNA: TGTGCCAGTAGATTAGACAGGGCAGGTTCAGGGGCCAACGTCCTGACTTTC; CDR3: CASRLDRAGSGANVLTF
J: TRBJ2-5; D: .; V: TRBV6-5; DNA: TGTGCCAGCAGTTACTCGGCGGGGGACACAGAGACCCAGTACTTC; CDR3: CASSYSAGDTETQYF
J: TRBJ2-2; D: .; V: TRBV28; DNA: TGTGCCAGCAGTTTAGTAGACGGGAGTAACACCGGGGAGCTGTTTTTT; CDR3: CASSLVDGSNTGELFF
J: TRBJ1-2; D: TRBD1; V: TRBV28; DNA: TGTGCCAGCAGTTCGGGGACAGGGAGAGACTATGGCTACACCTTC; CDR3: CASSSGTGRDYGYTF
J: TRBJ1-2; D: .; V: TRBV19; DNA: TGTGCCAGTAGGGGTTTGGGCAGCGGAATCCCCCGGGATGGCTACACCTTC; CDR3: CASRGLGSGIPRDGYTF
J: TRBJ2-7; D: TRBD1; V: TRBV11-3; DNA: TGTGCCAGCAGCCGACAGGGCACCTACGAGCAGTACTTC; CDR3: CASSRQGTYEQYF
J: TRBJ2-7; D: TRBD1; V: TRBV30; DNA: TGTGCCTGGACCTATCCGGGACAGGGGAACTACGAGCAGTACTTC; CDR3: CAWTYPGQGNYEQYF
J: TRBJ2-2; D: .; V: TRBV28; DNA: TGTGCCAGCAGTTTAGAATCAGGGAACACCGGGGAGCTGTTTTTT; CDR3: CASSLESGNTGELFF
J: TRBJ1-5; D: .; V: TRBV5-1; DNA: TGCGCCAGCAGCTGGGGCGATAGCAATCAGCCCCAGCATTTT; CDR3: CASSWGDSNQPQHF
J: TRBJ1-2; D: TRBD1; V: TRBV19; DNA: TGTGCCAGTAGTATTATGGGGACAGGAGCAACTAACTATGGCTACACCTTC; CDR3: CASSIMGTGATNYGYTF
J: TRBJ1-4; D: .; V: TRBV7-3; DNA: TGTGCCAGCAGCTTACGCGGGGGGACTAATGAAAAACTGTTTTTT; CDR3: CASSLRGGTNEKLFF
J: TRBJ1-4; D: TRBD1; V: TRBV5-4; DNA: TGTGCCAGCAGCGTTCAGGGGGGAGATGAAAAACTGTTTTTT; CDR3: CASSVQGGDEKLFF
J: TRBJ1-1; D: .; V: TRBV29-1; DNA: TGCAGCGTTGGGAGGGGCTTTTTCTTT; CDR3: CSVGRGFFF
J: TRBJ2-6; D: .; V: TRBV6-1; DNA: TGTGCCAGCAGGGAGGGCTTCGGTGGGGCCAACGTCCTGACTTTC; CDR3: CASREGFGGANVLTF
J: TRBJ2-3; D: .; V: TRBV5-6; DNA: TGTGCCAGCAGCTTGACATCTACAGATACGCAGTATTTT; CDR3: CASSLTSTDTQYF
J: TRBJ1-5; D: TRBD1; V: TRBV5-8; DNA: TGTGCCAGCAGCCCCCGGGACAGCCGTCATCAGCCCCAGCATTTT; CDR3: CASSPRDSRHQPQHF
J: TRBJ2-7; D: TRBD1; V: TRBV2; DNA: TGTGCCATCGGACAGGAGACCTACGAGCAGTACTTC; CDR3: CAIGQETYEQYF
J: TRBJ2-3; D: .; V: TRBV2; DNA: TGTGCCAGCAGTTTAGCGAGATCAACTAAAGATACGCAGTATTTT; CDR3: CASSLARSTKDTQYF
J: TRBJ1-1; D: .; V: TRBV18; DNA: TGTGCCAGCTCACCCGACAGGCCCCAGGAAGCTTTCTTT; CDR3: CASSPDRPQEAFF
J: TRBJ2-7; D: .; V: TRBV19; DNA: TGTGCCAGTAGTATCCGGGACTCGACTTTTTACGAGCAGTACTTC; CDR3: CASSIRDSTFYEQYF
J: TRBJ2-1; D: .; V: TRBV5-6; DNA: TGTGCCAGCAGCTTAGGGAGTGAGCAGTTCTTC; CDR3: CASSLGSEQFF
J: TRBJ2-3; D: TRBD2; V: TRBV4-3; DNA: TGCGCCAGCAGCCGTCAAGGCGGGGGGGATGGCACAGATACGCAGTATTTT; CDR3: CASSRQGGGDGTDTQYF